This T cell receptor beta chain was captured in a study of CD4 T cells in relation to SARS-CoV-2 and coronaviruses. Study-wide results and limits: In around 60% of donors, memory CD4+ clonotypes crossrecognized SARS-CoV-2 and at least one common cold coronavirus spike. This crossreactivity analysis covered spike protein alone, no other viral proteins.

This CDR3 region has 14 residues. V lost 4 bases, J lost 4 bases, and 4 bases stayed unmatched. Germline-derived CDR1 and CDR2 are LNHDA and SQIVND (reference sequence). TCRdb's table, derived via immunoSEQ multiplex PCR, lists solely in-frame clones and lacks some. The table includes about 37,000 clones, 70% to 90% detected once. On this clone: Its antigen is unidentified.

The source is an adult with COVID-19. Input material: memory CD4+ T cells from PBMCs. The chain uses TRBV19 and TRBJ2-3, with TRBD2 identical over 8 bases. The CDR3 bases are TGTGCCAGTAGTACCGGACTAGCCCCAGATACGCAGTATTTT. This sequence encodes CASSTGLAPDTQYF.